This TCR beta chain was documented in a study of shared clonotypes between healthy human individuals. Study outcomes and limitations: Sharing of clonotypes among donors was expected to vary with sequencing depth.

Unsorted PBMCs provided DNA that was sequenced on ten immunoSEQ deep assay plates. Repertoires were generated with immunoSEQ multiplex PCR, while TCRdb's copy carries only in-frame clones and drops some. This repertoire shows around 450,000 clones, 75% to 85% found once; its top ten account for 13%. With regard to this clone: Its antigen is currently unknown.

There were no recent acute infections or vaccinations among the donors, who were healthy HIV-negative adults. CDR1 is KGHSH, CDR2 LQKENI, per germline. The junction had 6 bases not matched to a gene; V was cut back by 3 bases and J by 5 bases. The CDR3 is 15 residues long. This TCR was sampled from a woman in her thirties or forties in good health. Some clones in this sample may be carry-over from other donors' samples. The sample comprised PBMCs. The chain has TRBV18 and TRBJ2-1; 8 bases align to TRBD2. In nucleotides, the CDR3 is TGTGCCAGCTCACCTTGGACTAGCAAACACAATGAGCAGTTCTTC. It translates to CASSPWTSKHNEQFF.